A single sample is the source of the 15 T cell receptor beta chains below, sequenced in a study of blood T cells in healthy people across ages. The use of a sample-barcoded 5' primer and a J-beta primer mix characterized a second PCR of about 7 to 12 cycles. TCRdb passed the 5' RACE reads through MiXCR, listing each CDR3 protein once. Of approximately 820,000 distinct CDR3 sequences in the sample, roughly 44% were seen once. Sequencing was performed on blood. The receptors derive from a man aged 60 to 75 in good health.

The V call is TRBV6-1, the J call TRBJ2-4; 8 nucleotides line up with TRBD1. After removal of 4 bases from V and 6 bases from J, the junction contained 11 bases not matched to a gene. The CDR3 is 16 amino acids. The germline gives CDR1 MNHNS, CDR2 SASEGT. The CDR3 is CASSALQGVAGNIQYF. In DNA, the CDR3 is TGTGCCAGCAGTGCCTTACAGGGGGTTGCTGGAAACATTCAGTACTTC.

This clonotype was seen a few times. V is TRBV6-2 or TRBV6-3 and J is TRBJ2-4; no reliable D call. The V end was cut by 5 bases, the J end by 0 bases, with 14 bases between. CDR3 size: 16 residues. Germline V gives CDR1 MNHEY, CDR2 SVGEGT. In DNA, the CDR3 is TGTGCCAGCAGTCCAGGACGGGTACTAGCCAAAAACATTCAGTACTTC. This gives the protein CASSPGRVLAKNIQYF.

CDR3 coding DNA: TGCGCCAGCAGCACTGGGACAGGAGAACACAATGAGCAGTTCTTC. It specifies CASSTGTGEHNEQFF. The rearrangement links TRBV5-1 to TRBJ2-1, with 8 nucleotides matching TRBD1. This CDR3 spans 15 amino acids. The J segment lost 5 bases and the V segment lost 4 bases, leaving 8 bases of the junction unmatched. Germline V CDR1 and CDR2: SGHRS, YFSETQ.

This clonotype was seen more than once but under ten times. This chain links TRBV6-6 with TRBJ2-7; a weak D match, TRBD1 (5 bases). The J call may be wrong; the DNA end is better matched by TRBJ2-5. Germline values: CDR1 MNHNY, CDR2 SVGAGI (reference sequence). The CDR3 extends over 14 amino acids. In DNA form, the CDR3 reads TGTGCCAGCAGTTACGGGGCAGCATCGGAGACCCAGTACTTC. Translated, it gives CASSYGAASETQYF.

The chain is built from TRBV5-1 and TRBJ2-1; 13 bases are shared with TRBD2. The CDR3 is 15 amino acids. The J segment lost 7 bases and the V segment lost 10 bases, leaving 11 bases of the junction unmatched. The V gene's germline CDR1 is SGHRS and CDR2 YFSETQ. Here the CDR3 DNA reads TGCGCCGGCAAACTAGCGGGGGGGCCTTGGAATGAGCAGTTCTTC. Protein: CAGKLAGGPWNEQFF.

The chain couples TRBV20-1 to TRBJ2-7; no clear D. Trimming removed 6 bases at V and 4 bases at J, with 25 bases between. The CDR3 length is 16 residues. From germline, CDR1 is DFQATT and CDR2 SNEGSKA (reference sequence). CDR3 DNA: TGCAGTGCCGAGATAGGCCCCAATCCTCAAGTATACGAGCAGTACTTC. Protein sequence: CSAEIGPNPQVYEQYF.

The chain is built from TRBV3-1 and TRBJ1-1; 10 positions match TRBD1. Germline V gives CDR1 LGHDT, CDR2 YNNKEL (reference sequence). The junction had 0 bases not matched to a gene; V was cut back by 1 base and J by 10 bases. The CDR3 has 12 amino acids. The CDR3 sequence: CASSQGDRGAFF. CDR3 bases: TGTGCCAGCAGCCAAGGGGACAGGGGAGCTTTCTTT.

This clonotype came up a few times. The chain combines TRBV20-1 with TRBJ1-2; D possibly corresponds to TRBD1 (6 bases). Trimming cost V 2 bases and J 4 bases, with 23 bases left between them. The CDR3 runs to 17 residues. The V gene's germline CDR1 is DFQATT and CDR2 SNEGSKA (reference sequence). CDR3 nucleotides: TGCAGTGCTAGATCAACAGGGATGAGGGGTCTTAGCTATGGCTACACCTTC. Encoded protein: CSARSTGMRGLSYGYTF.

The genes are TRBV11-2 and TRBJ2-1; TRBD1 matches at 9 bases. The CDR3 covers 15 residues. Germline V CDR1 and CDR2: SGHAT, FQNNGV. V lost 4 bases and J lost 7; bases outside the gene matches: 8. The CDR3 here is CASSSPGTGYNEQFF. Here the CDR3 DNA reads TGTGCCAGCAGCTCCCCCGGGACAGGGTATAATGAGCAGTTCTTC.

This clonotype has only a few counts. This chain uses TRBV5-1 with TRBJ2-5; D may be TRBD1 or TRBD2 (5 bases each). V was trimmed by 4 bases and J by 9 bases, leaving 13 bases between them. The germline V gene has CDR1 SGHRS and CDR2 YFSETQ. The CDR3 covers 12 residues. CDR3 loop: CASSANRGAQYF. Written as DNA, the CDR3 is TGCGCCAGCAGCGCAAACCGAGGGGCCCAGTACTTC.

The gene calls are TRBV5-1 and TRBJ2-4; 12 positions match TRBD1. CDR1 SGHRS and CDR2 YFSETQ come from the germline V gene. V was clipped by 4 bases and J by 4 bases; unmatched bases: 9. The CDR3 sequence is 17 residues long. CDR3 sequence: CASSLTGTGGGKNIQYF. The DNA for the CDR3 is TGCGCCAGCAGCCTAACCGGGACAGGGGGCGGTAAAAACATTCAGTACTTC.

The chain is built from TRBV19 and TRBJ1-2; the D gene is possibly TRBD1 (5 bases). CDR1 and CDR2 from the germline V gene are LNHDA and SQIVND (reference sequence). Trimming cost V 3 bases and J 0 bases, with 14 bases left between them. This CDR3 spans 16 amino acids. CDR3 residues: CASSMSGGNSNYGYTF. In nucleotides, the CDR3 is TGTGCCAGTAGTATGTCTGGGGGAAACTCTAACTATGGCTACACCTTC.

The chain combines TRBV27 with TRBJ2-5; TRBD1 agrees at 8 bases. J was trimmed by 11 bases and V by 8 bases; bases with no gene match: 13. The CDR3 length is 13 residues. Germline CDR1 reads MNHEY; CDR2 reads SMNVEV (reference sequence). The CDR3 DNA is TGTGCCAGCCGGACAGGGATGGTCAATGAGCAGTACTTC. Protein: CASRTGMVNEQYF.

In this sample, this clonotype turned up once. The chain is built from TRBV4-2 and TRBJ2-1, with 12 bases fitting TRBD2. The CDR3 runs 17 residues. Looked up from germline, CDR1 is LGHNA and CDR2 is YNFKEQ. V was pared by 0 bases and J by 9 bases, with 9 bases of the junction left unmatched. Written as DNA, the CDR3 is TGTGCCAGCAGCCAAGATTATAGGACTAGCGGGAAGGGTGAGCAGTTCTTC. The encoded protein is CASSQDYRTSGKGEQFF.

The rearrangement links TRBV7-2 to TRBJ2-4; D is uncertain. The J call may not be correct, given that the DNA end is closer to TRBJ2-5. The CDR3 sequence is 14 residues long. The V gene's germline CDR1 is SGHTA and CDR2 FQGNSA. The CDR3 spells CASSLGWAEETQYF. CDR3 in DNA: TGTGCCAGCAGCTTAGGGTGGGCGGAAGAGACCCAGTACTTC.